What follows are 23 T cell receptor beta chains derived from one specimen sequenced in a study of regulatory T cells in long-lasting Graves disease. Building the TCR beta libraries relied on iRepertoire HTBI primers, and CDR3 regions underwent Arm-PCR. MiXCR, applied by TCRdb to the multiplex PCR reads, yields one record per CDR3 protein. The table lists around 450,000 distinct CDR3 sequences, 20% to 25% of them singletons, with over 6% in the top ten. Time point in this sample: persistent/refractory GD, antithyroid drugs over 5 years with positive TRAb. PBMC RNA served as the TCR library source. The specimen comprised peripheral blood mononuclear cells (PBMCs), sampled when the disease was refractory, from a patient treated with antithyroid drugs. All receptors come from a female donor with Graves disease.

The gene calls are TRBV10-3 and TRBJ2-7; the D gene is possibly TRBD2 (7 bases). Germline V gives CDR1 ENHRY, CDR2 SYGVKD. CDR3 length: 14 amino acids. V was cut by 3 bases and J by 4 bases, with 13 bases left in between. CDR3 in DNA: TGTGCCATCAGTGACGACGGGGGGCCTTACGAGCAGTACTTC. Encoded protein: CAISDDGGPYEQYF.

This clonotype has ten or more counts. V is TRBV6-5 and J is TRBJ1-1, with D possibly being TRBD1 (6 bases). Germline CDR1 and CDR2: MNHEY and SVGAGI. This CDR3 is 16 amino acids long. V was pared by 2 bases and J by 3 bases, with 16 bases between. CDR3 protein: CASSYHLTGKDTEAFF. In DNA, the CDR3 is TGTGCCAGCAGTTACCATCTGACAGGAAAGGACACTGAAGCTTTCTTT.

This clonotype was observed at least ten times. The chain links TRBV2 to TRBJ1-5; perhaps TRBD1 as D (6 bases). Germline assignment: CDR1 SNHLY and CDR2 FYNNEI. V shed 5 bases and J shed 4 bases, with 9 bases lying between them. The CDR3 is 13 amino acids. CDR3 protein: CASSKGGNQPQHF. In nucleotides, the CDR3 is TGTGCCAGCAGTAAGGGGGGGAATCAGCCCCAGCATTTT.

V gene TRBV30 combines with J gene TRBJ2-7, with 9 bases fitting TRBD2. The germline V gene encodes CDR1 GTSNPN and CDR2 SVGIG (reference sequence). Germline trimming cut 2 bases from V and 6 bases from J; bases unmatched to any gene: 8. There are 14 residues in the CDR3. The CDR3 DNA follows: TGTGCCTGGAGTCGTTTGCGGGAGGGCAGCGAGCAGTACTTC. Translated, it gives CAWSRLREGSEQYF.

This clonotype occurred many times. The chain uses TRBV9 and TRBJ1-2; the D is unclear. The CDR3 spans 14 residues. CDR1 is SGDLS and CDR2 is YYNGEE in the germline V gene. Trimming stripped 0 bases from V and 4 bases from J, with 10 bases between. In DNA, the CDR3 is TGTGCCAGCAGCGTAGACCCAGGATCCTATGGCTACACCTTC. It codes for CASSVDPGSYGYTF. The full variable domain, its missing parts supplied by reference TRBV9 and TRBJ1-2, is DSGVTQTPKHLITATGQRVTLRCSPRSGDLSVYWYQQSLDQGLQFLIQYYNGEERAKGNILERFSAQQFPDLHSELNLSSLELGDSALYFCASSVDPGSYGYTFGSGTRLTVV.

This clonotype has a count of ten or more. V gene TRBV5-1 combines with J gene TRBJ2-7, with D perhaps matching TRBD2 (7 bases). This CDR3 has 17 amino acids. V lost 4 bases to trimming and J lost 0 bases, with 20 bases between them. CDR1 SGHRS and CDR2 YFSETQ come from the germline V gene. CDR3 loop: CASSANPRGASSYEQYF. The DNA for the CDR3 is TGCGCCAGCAGCGCTAACCCTCGGGGGGCAAGCTCCTACGAGCAGTACTTC.

This clonotype came up many times. This chain joins TRBV28 and TRBJ1-1; D not certain. The CDR3 sequence is 14 residues long. Germline V lookup: CDR1 MDHEN, CDR2 SYDVKM. Trimming took 1 base from V and 1 from J, leaving 7 bases between them. The CDR3 loop reads CASSLSDGNTEAFF. DNA for the CDR3: TGTGCCAGCAGTTTATCGGACGGGAACACTGAAGCTTTCTTT. Variable domain in full (rest from reference TRBV28 and TRBJ1-1): DVKVTQSSRYLVKRTGEKVFLECVQDMDHENMFWYRQDPGLGLRLIYFSYDVKMKEKGDIPEGYSVSREKKERFSLILESASTNQTSMYLCASSLSDGNTEAFFGQGTRLTVV.

Remarks on this clonotype: This may come from a read error, since a much larger clone is one base off. The CDR3 DNA sequence: TGTGCCACCAGTCAGGGTGCGCTCTATGACTACACCTTC. This translates into CATSQGALYDYTF. V is TRBV24-1 and J is TRBJ1-2; TRBD1 is a possible D gene (5 bases). The CDR3 is 13 residues long. Germline V lookup: CDR1 KGHDR, CDR2 SFDVKD.

Note on this clonotype: A much more abundant neighbour one base away suggests this may be a read error. The chain carries TRBV25-1 and TRBJ1-5; TRBD1 matches at 11 bases. J lost 7 bases, V lost 11 bases, and 19 bases had no gene match. The germline CDR1 and CDR2 sequences are MGHDK and SYGVNS. The CDR3 spans 17 residues. The CDR3 sequence is CAGVDRGHVWGGQPQHF. As DNA, the CDR3 is TGTGCCGGCGTGGACAGGGGGCATGTTTGGGGAGGACAGCCCCAGCATTTT.

The rearrangement uses TRBV12-3 or TRBV12-4 and TRBJ2-7; TRBD1 matches at 9 bases. CDR3 length: 15 amino acids. J gave up 5 bases and V 4 bases, and 9 bases lay outside the gene matches. The CDR3 sequence: CASSSWDRADHEQYF. DNA for the CDR3: TGTGCCAGCAGTTCGTGGGACAGGGCGGATCACGAGCAGTACTTC.

The V call is TRBV28, the J call TRBJ2-7; D possibly corresponds to TRBD2 (6 bases). V lost 7 bases and J lost 0, with 16 bases in between. There are 15 residues in the CDR3. The germline CDR1 and CDR2 sequences are MDHEN and SYDVKM. The CDR3 bases are TGTGCCAGCATTCAGGCGGGGACGAGCTCCTACGAGCAGTACTTC. Protein product: CASIQAGTSSYEQYF. Full variable domain (outside the CDR3, taken from reference TRBV28 and TRBJ2-7): DVKVTQSSRYLVKRTGEKVFLECVQDMDHENMFWYRQDPGLGLRLIYFSYDVKMKEKGDIPEGYSVSREKKERFSLILESASTNQTSMYLCASIQAGTSSYEQYFGPGTRLTVT.

This clonotype was seen at least ten times. The chain couples TRBV27 to TRBJ1-2; D ambiguous. The germline gives CDR1 MNHEY, CDR2 SMNVEV (reference sequence). The CDR3 runs 14 residues. V lost 0 bases and J 5 bases, leaving 10 bases between the germline ends. CDR3 sequence reads: CASSLSRVGYGYTF. The CDR3 DNA sequence: TGTGCCAGCAGTTTATCGAGGGTAGGGTATGGCTACACCTTC.

As concerns this clonotype: Since a much larger clone is just one base distant, this may be a read error. The rearrangement links TRBV6-1 to TRBJ2-7, with 8 bases lining up with TRBD1. Germline loops: CDR1 MNHNS, CDR2 SASEGT. The CDR3 consists of 13 residues. CDR3 sequence: CGSTSGQDYEQYF. CDR3 nucleotides: TGTGGCAGCACCTCGGGACAGGACTACGAGCAGTACTTC.

This clonotype was seen a handful of times. This chain joins TRBV7-8 and TRBJ2-2; D is ambiguous. Germline V CDR1 and CDR2: SGHVS, FQNEAQ. Trimming took off 2 bases at V and 3 bases at J, with 13 bases between the two ends. The CDR3 is 16 amino acids. The CDR3 region has the DNA TGTGCCAGCAGCTTAAGGGCCAGGACCGACACCGGGGAGCTGTTTTTT. It is translated as CASSLRARTDTGELFF.

The chain is built from TRBV20-1 and TRBJ1-2, with no clear D. The germline V and J ends were trimmed by 6 bases and 7 bases, with 15 bases remaining between them. The germline CDR1 and CDR2 sequences are DFQATT and SNEGSKA (reference sequence). CDR3 size: 12 residues. The CDR3 is CSAMAGRSGYTF. CDR3 coding DNA: TGCAGTGCAATGGCCGGTAGGAGTGGCTACACCTTC.

Many counts were recorded for this clonotype. V gene TRBV12-3 or TRBV12-4 combines with J gene TRBJ1-1; possibly TRBD1 for D (6 bases). The V end lost 8 bases, the J end lost 0 bases, and 13 bases lay between the germline ends. This CDR3 is built from 14 residues. CDR3 residues: CASGTGYMNTEAFF. The CDR3 DNA is TGTGCCAGCGGCACAGGGTACATGAACACTGAAGCTTTCTTT.

This clonotype was detected ten times or more. V gene TRBV28 combines with J gene TRBJ2-7, with 9 nucleotides matching TRBD1. J lost 2 bases, V lost 6 bases, and 17 bases had no gene match. The CDR3 is 18 amino acids. Germline V gene data show CDR1 as MDHEN and CDR2 as SYDVKM. The CDR3 spells CASSPAPGQGSLTYEQYF. The CDR3 bases are TGTGCCAGCAGCCCCGCCCCGGGACAGGGAAGCTTAACCTACGAGCAGTACTTC.

This clonotype came up many times. The chain employs TRBV11-2 and TRBJ2-7; perhaps TRBD2 as D (6 bases). This CDR3 contains 16 residues. V was pared by 4 bases and J by 2 bases, with 18 bases between. Germline V gene lookup returns CDR1 SGHAT and CDR2 FQNNGV. DNA for the CDR3: TGTGCCAGCAGCTCTAGAGGGAGGAGGGGAACCTACGAGCAGTACTTC. It codes for CASSSRGRRGTYEQYF.

Of note for this clonotype: At one boundary the junction diverges from the germline segment, which might be a read error. The CDR3 region is CTSSYSRQTHQPQHF. For the CDR3, the DNA is TGTACCAGCAGTTACTCTCGGCAGACTCATCAGCCCCAGCATTTT. The chain is built from TRBV6-5 and TRBJ1-5, with D unclear. The CDR3 consists of 15 residues. Germline-derived CDR1 and CDR2 are MNHEY and SVGAGI.

This clonotype was seen a handful of times. This chain links TRBV20-1 with TRBJ1-1, with D hard to call. CDR1 is DFQATT and CDR2 is SNEGSKA in the germline V gene (reference sequence). V was cut by 6 bases and J by 1 base, with 15 bases left in between. The CDR3 contains 14 residues. CDR3 amino acids: CSARPPPENTEAFF. CDR3 sequence (DNA): TGCAGTGCCCGGCCACCACCGGAGAACACTGAAGCTTTCTTT.

J is TRBJ2-2 and V is TRBV27; TRBD1 agrees at 10 bases. The CDR3 contains 15 residues. Germline CDR1 is MNHEY and CDR2 is SMNVEV (reference sequence). V was clipped by 6 bases and J by 3 bases; unmatched bases: 4. The CDR3 is CASRDRGSDTGELFF. The CDR3 DNA reads TGTGCCAGCAGGGACAGGGGGTCGGACACCGGGGAGCTGTTTTTT.

This clonotype has a handful of counts. The chain links TRBV7-9 to TRBJ1-4, with D possibly TRBD1 on 5 matching bases. This CDR3 region has 10 residues. Trimming stripped 9 bases from V and 10 bases from J, with 9 bases between. CDR1 and CDR2 from the germline V gene are SEHNR and FQNEAQ (reference sequence). In DNA, the CDR3 is TGTGCCAGTGGGGGGGGAAAACTGTTTTTT. Translated, it gives CASGGGKLFF.

In its sample, this clonotype was seen many times. The chain carries TRBV27 and TRBJ1-6, with 7 bases fitting TRBD1. V lost 6 bases and J lost 4; bases outside the gene matches: 3. The CDR3 length is 14 residues. Germline CDR1 MNHEY, CDR2 SMNVEV (reference sequence). CDR3 in amino acids: CASRPGQYNSPLHF. In nucleotides, the CDR3 is TGTGCCAGCAGGCCGGGACAGTATAATTCACCCCTCCACTTT.